This T cell receptor beta chain was identified during a study of siplizumab effects on memory and regulatory T cells. Only in-frame clones appear in the TCRdb table, and some are missing; sequencing was by immunoSEQ multiplex PCR. The sample yields around 110,000 clones, approximately 94% seen once. Germline values: CDR1 SQVTM, CDR2 ANQGSEA. This CDR3 region has 11 residues. Trimming at V came to 7 bases and at J to 8 bases, leaving 6 bases not matched to a gene. Input material: non-Treg CD4+ T cells sorted from blood. The chain carries TRBV29-1 and TRBJ1-2; 8 nucleotides line up with TRBD1. The source of this sequence is a human donor in good health. The CDR3 coding sequence is TGCAGCGCCCGGACAGGGCGGGGCTACACCTTC. As protein: CSARTGRGYTF.